One and the same sample provided the 25 T cell receptor beta chains below, sequenced in a study of CD8 T cell repertoires and HIV-1 epitope variants. The antigens of these receptors remain unknown. The data were produced by immunoSEQ multiplex PCR, yet TCRdb's version contains in-frame clones alone and is incomplete. This sample has 4,000 to 5,500 clones, with approximately 71% found just once. The source material was cultured CD8+ T cells derived from PBMCs. These receptors were taken from a male donor with HIV.

The chain employs TRBV9 and TRBJ2-7; D unclear. The CDR3 has 12 amino acids. CDR1 and CDR2 (germline): SGDLS, YYNGEE. The V end lost 4 bases, the J end lost 6 bases, and 11 bases lay between the germline ends. The CDR3 loop is CASSPGLGEQYF. DNA for the CDR3: TGTGCCAGCAGCCCTGGTCTGGGCGAGCAGTACTTC.

In this sample, this clone turned up once. The genes are TRBV4-1 and TRBJ2-3; D is undetermined. The CDR3 loop spans 15 amino acids. Trimming left V 0 bases short and J 1 base short, with 8 bases between. Germline loops: CDR1 MGHRA, CDR2 YSYEKL. The CDR3 bases are TGCGCCAGCAGCCAAGAGGGTCAGCGCACAGATACGCAGTATTTT. Translated, it gives CASSQEGQRTDTQYF.

The rearrangement joins TRBV27 to TRBJ2-5; the D call may be TRBD1 or TRBD2 (5 bases each). The V gene's germline CDR1 is MNHEY and CDR2 SMNVEV (reference sequence). The CDR3 sequence is 15 residues long. With 6 bases removed from V and 1 base from J, the gap between germline ends came to 15 bases. This chain's CDR3 is CASSGAAALQETQYF. The CDR3 DNA is TGTGCCAGCAGCGGGGCCGCCGCGCTCCAAGAGACCCAGTACTTC.

CDR3 coding DNA: TGTGCCAGCAGTTCCTCCAGGGGTCCTAATGAAAAACTGTTTTTT. Its translation: CASSSSRGPNEKLFF. The V and J genes are TRBV7-2 and TRBJ1-4, with D possibly matching TRBD1 (6 bases). V was clipped by 6 bases and J by 3 bases, with 14 bases between them. Germline CDR1 and CDR2: SGHTA and FQGNSA. The CDR3 sequence is 15 residues long.

V gene TRBV28 combines with J gene TRBJ1-5; possibly TRBD1 for D (5 bases). There are 14 residues in the CDR3. Per germline, CDR1 MDHEN and CDR2 SYDVKM. Between the trimmed V and J ends, which lost 2 bases and 5 bases, there was a span of 10 bases. CDR3 protein: CASSLEQAYQPQHF. The CDR3 nucleotides read TGTGCCAGCAGTTTAGAACAGGCATATCAGCCCCAGCATTTT.

Only a few counts were recorded for this clone. This chain uses TRBV27 with TRBJ1-6; 7 positions agree with TRBD1. The CDR3 has 12 residues. CDR1 and CDR2 from the germline V gene are MNHEY and SMNVEV (reference sequence). J lost 14 bases, V lost 6 bases, and 7 bases had no gene match. CDR3 DNA sequence: TGTGCCAGCAGCCGCCAGGGGGTCACCCTCCACTTT. This gives the protein CASSRQGVTLHF.

The chain joins TRBV11-3 to TRBJ2-5, with TRBD1 identical over 8 bases. J lost 2 bases, V lost 3 bases, and 2 bases had no gene match. The CDR3 covers 14 residues. Germline V lookup: CDR1 SGHNT, CDR2 YENEEA. This CDR3 reads CASSLGTGQETQYF. DNA for the CDR3: TGTGCCAGCAGCTTGGGGACAGGACAAGAGACCCAGTACTTC.

V usage is TRBV18 and J usage is TRBJ1-1; tentative D call: TRBD1 (5 bases). Germline CDR1 is KGHSH and CDR2 is LQKENI. V was trimmed by 6 bases and J by 3 bases, leaving 14 bases between them. This CDR3 region has 14 residues. The CDR3 nucleotides read TGTGCCAGCTCGCTACGAGAAGGGGACACTGAAGCTTTCTTT. Translating gives CASSLREGDTEAFF.

This clone was observed a handful of times. The rearrangement uses TRBV10-3 and TRBJ1-5; D ambiguous. V gave up 0 bases and J gave up 0 bases, with 3 bases separating them. Germline lookup yields CDR1 ENHRY and CDR2 SYGVKD. CDR3 length: 14 amino acids. CDR3 coding DNA: TGTGCCATCAGTGAGTCCGTTAGCAATCAGCCCCAGCATTTT. This gives the protein CAISESVSNQPQHF.

Only a few counts were recorded for this clone. The rearrangement uses TRBV9 and TRBJ2-2, with D unresolved. This CDR3 is 12 amino acids long. The V end was cut by 0 bases, the J end by 8 bases, with 5 bases between. Germline lookup yields CDR1 SGDLS and CDR2 YYNGEE. The CDR3 DNA reads TGTGCCAGCAGCGTAGGGGGAGGGGAGCTGTTTTTT. Its protein product is CASSVGGGELFF.

The rearrangement joins TRBV6-5 to TRBJ2-2; D is undetermined. In germline, CDR1 is MNHEY, CDR2 SVGAGI. The length of the CDR3 is 14 residues. V shed 3 bases and J shed 4 bases, with 9 bases lying between them. The CDR3 sequence is CASSYGTATGELFF. CDR3 coding DNA: TGTGCCAGCAGTTATGGAACTGCCACCGGGGAGCTGTTTTTT.

This rearrangement joins TRBV11-2 to TRBJ1-4; D is undetermined. CDR3 length: 17 amino acids. V lost 5 bases and J lost 7, with 23 bases in between. CDR1 is SGHAT and CDR2 is FQNNGV in the germline V gene. This CDR3 reads CASSLTFGPEESEKLFF. The CDR3 DNA sequence: TGTGCCAGCAGCCTCACTTTTGGCCCCGAAGAGAGTGAAAAACTGTTTTTT.

The rearrangement uses TRBV6-1 and TRBJ1-1, with unresolved D. The CDR3 loop spans 14 amino acids. Germline assignment: CDR1 MNHNS and CDR2 SASEGT. Trimming pared 3 bases from V and 1 base from J, leaving 9 bases between. The CDR3 here is CASSESRRNTEAFF. CDR3 nucleotide sequence: TGTGCCAGCAGTGAGTCCCGTAGGAACACTGAAGCTTTCTTT.

The J gene is TRBJ2-3, the V gene TRBV19; 7 bases are shared with TRBD2. CDR1 is LNHDA and CDR2 is SQIVND in the germline V gene (reference sequence). V shed 3 bases, J shed 4 bases, and the junction held 13 bases outside the gene matches. The CDR3 is 17 amino acids. CDR3 nucleotides: TGTGCCAGTAGTATGAGTAGGATGGGGGGGAGTGCAGATACGCAGTATTTT. As protein: CASSMSRMGGSADTQYF.

The chain couples TRBV15 to TRBJ1-5; 7 bases agree with TRBD1. The CDR3 loop spans 19 amino acids. Per germline, CDR1 LNHNV and CDR2 YYDKDF (reference sequence). V lost 0 bases to trimming and J lost 4 bases; unmatched junction nucleotides: 15. Here the CDR3 reads CATSRDFPSGTELNQPQHF. In DNA, the CDR3 is TGTGCCACCAGCAGAGATTTTCCCTCCGGGACAGAGTTAAATCAGCCCCAGCATTTT.

The chain combines TRBV7-9 with TRBJ2-7; D not certain. This CDR3 has 14 amino acids. CDR1 is SEHNR and CDR2 is FQNEAQ in the germline V gene (reference sequence). The V end was cut by 6 bases, the J end by 2 bases, with 14 bases between. CDR3 residues: CASSSDVSAYEQYF. CDR3 coding DNA: TGTGCCAGCAGTTCAGATGTCTCGGCCTACGAGCAGTACTTC.

This clone was counted a few times. The V call is TRBV2, the J call TRBJ2-7; 7 bases are a match to TRBD2. The CDR3 is 12 amino acids. The trim removed 10 bases at V and 1 base at J, leaving 4 bases unmatched. CDR1 SNHLY and CDR2 FYNNEI come from the germline V gene. CDR3 in amino acids: CATRGGSYEQYF. CDR3 DNA sequence: TGTGCCACCCGGGGAGGGTCCTACGAGCAGTACTTC.

The V call is TRBV11-2, the J call TRBJ2-7; D may be TRBD2 (5 bases). The germline CDR1 and CDR2 sequences are SGHAT and FQNNGV. Trimming shortened V by 6 bases and J by 4 bases, and 7 bases separated the two germline ends. CDR3 length: 11 amino acids. The CDR3 protein is CASSRGYEQYF. The CDR3 coding sequence is TGTGCCAGCAGTCGAGGGTACGAGCAGTACTTC.

The gene calls are TRBV28 and TRBJ1-5; D is unclear. This CDR3 is built from 13 residues. Germline lookup yields CDR1 MDHEN and CDR2 SYDVKM. With 2 bases removed from V and 7 bases from J, the gap between germline ends came to 9 bases. The CDR3: CASSLREEQPQHF. In nucleotides, the CDR3 is TGTGCCAGCAGTTTAAGGGAGGAACAGCCCCAGCATTTT.

Here the CDR3 reads CASSPSGVHEQFF. The CDR3 DNA is TGTGCCAGTAGTCCCTCAGGGGTCCATGAGCAGTTCTTC. The rearrangement links TRBV19 to TRBJ2-1, with D tentatively TRBD1 (6 bases). The germline V and J ends were trimmed by 5 bases and 8 bases, with 13 bases remaining between them. Germline lookup yields CDR1 LNHDA and CDR2 SQIVND (reference sequence). The CDR3 length is 13 residues.

The J gene is TRBJ1-5, the V gene TRBV2; D is ambiguous. The germline V gene encodes CDR1 SNHLY and CDR2 FYNNEI. V was clipped by 7 bases and J by 0 bases, with 19 bases between them. The CDR3 spans 17 residues. The CDR3 bases are TGTGCCAGCAATGGGGATGCTACCACAGCTAGCAATCAGCCCCAGCATTTT. This gives the protein CASNGDATTASNQPQHF.

This clone was picked up a small number of times. The chain combines TRBV10-1 with TRBJ2-7; D gene unclear. The V end was cut by 0 bases, the J end by 2 bases, with 8 bases between. The germline gives CDR1 WNHNN, CDR2 SYGVQD (reference sequence). The CDR3 is 14 amino acids. This CDR3 reads CASSESDPTYEQYF. The DNA for the CDR3 is TGCGCCAGCAGTGAGTCGGATCCGACCTACGAGCAGTACTTC.

This chain connects TRBV2 to TRBJ2-1, with D possibly TRBD2 on 6 matching bases. This CDR3 spans 15 amino acids. Trimming took 8 bases from V and 2 from J, leaving 16 bases between them. Germline V lookup: CDR1 SNHLY, CDR2 FYNNEI. The CDR3 loop is CASPRTGEAYNEQFF. The CDR3 bases are TGTGCCAGCCCCCGGACGGGGGAGGCCTACAATGAGCAGTTCTTC.

V and J are TRBV5-1 and TRBJ2-2, with TRBD1 matching 10 bases. This CDR3 comprises 15 residues. CDR1 SGHRS and CDR2 YFSETQ come from the germline V gene. The J segment lost 8 bases and the V segment lost 3 bases, leaving 7 bases of the junction unmatched. The CDR3 region is CASSSTGGVSGELFF. CDR3 sequence (DNA): TGCGCCAGCAGCTCGACAGGGGGCGTCTCTGGGGAGCTGTTTTTT.

The genes are TRBV19 and TRBJ1-1; 7 bases match TRBD1. The CDR3 spans 14 residues. V gave up 2 bases and J gave up 5 bases; unmatched junction bases: 5. Germline CDR1 reads LNHDA; CDR2 reads SQIVND (reference sequence). This CDR3 is CASSINRGGTEAFF. CDR3 nucleotide sequence: TGTGCCAGTAGTATAAACAGGGGCGGTACTGAAGCTTTCTTT.